These 10 T cell receptor beta chains share one sample of origin, sequenced in a study of blood T cell repertoires in COVID-19. TCRdb's copy holds only in-frame clones and misses some; the assay was immunoSEQ multiplex PCR. The sample records about 150,000 clones, roughly 90% being singletons. Specimen: PBMCs or T cells enriched from blood (not recorded which). These receptors originate from a woman in her thirties or forties who had been exposed to COVID-19.

This chain joins TRBV9 and TRBJ2-3; TRBD2 aligns across 7 bases. The ends lost 3 bases at V and 5 bases at J; junction bases unmatched: 9. CDR1 and CDR2 (germline): SGDLS, YYNGEE. The CDR3 is 15 amino acids. The CDR3 reads CASSASGVHGDTQYF. For the CDR3, the DNA is TGTGCCAGCAGCGCGAGCGGGGTGCACGGAGATACGCAGTATTTT.

The genes are TRBV5-1 and TRBJ2-5, with 10 bases aligning to TRBD1. J gave up 5 bases and V 10 bases, and 8 bases lay outside the gene matches. The CDR3 totals 13 residues. Looked up from germline, CDR1 is SGHRS and CDR2 is YFSETQ. The CDR3 region has the DNA TGCGCCTCCCAGACAGGGGGCTGGGAGACCCAGTACTTC. Translation: CASQTGGWETQYF.

The chain couples TRBV7-9 to TRBJ2-7; D is perhaps TRBD2 (5 bases). Trimming shortened V by 5 bases and J by 9 bases, and 14 bases separated the two germline ends. Per germline, CDR1 SEHNR and CDR2 FQNEAQ (reference sequence). CDR3 length equals 12 residues. The CDR3 bases are TGTGCCAGCAGCAAGGGAGATAAGGCGCAGTACTTC. It specifies CASSKGDKAQYF. The variable domain in full, completed from reference TRBV7-9 and TRBJ2-7, reads DTGVSQNPRHKITKRGQNVTFRCDPISEHNRLYWYRQTLGQGPEFLTYFQNEAQLEKSRLLSDRFSAERPKGSFSTLEIQRTEQGDSAMYLCASSKGDKAQYFGPGTRLTVT.

The V call is TRBV11-2, the J call TRBJ1-2; D not certain. Germline loops: CDR1 SGHAT, CDR2 FQNNGV. Trimming removed 5 bases at V and 2 bases at J, with 12 bases between. The CDR3 covers 14 residues. The CDR3 protein is CASSPDTWNYGYTF. The CDR3 DNA is TGTGCCAGCAGCCCAGATACCTGGAACTATGGCTACACCTTC. Full variable domain (outside the CDR3, taken from reference TRBV11-2 and TRBJ1-2): EAGVAQSPRYKIIEKRQSVAFWCNPISGHATLYWYQQILGQGPKLLIQFQNNGVVDDSQLPKDRFSAERLKGVDSTLKIQPAKLEDSAVYLCASSPDTWNYGYTFGSGTRLTVV.

The chain links TRBV7-6 to TRBJ2-7; D perhaps matches TRBD2 (6 bases). This CDR3 has 15 amino acids. V lost 0 bases and J 6 bases, leaving 15 bases between the germline ends. CDR1 and CDR2 (germline): SGHVS, FNYEAQ. CDR3 protein: CASSLAIEGGGEQYF. The CDR3 DNA sequence: TGTGCCAGCAGCTTAGCGATCGAGGGAGGAGGCGAGCAGTACTTC.

The V and J genes are TRBV19 and TRBJ1-5; 8 positions agree with TRBD1. CDR1 and CDR2 (germline): LNHDA, SQIVND (reference sequence). With V trimmed by 5 bases and J by 7 bases, 4 bases remained unmatched. This CDR3 has 13 residues. CDR3 residues: CASSVQGEQPQHF. CDR3 nucleotide sequence: TGTGCCAGTAGTGTACAGGGGGAGCAGCCCCAGCATTTT.

This clone was recorded once. This chain connects TRBV27 to TRBJ2-1, with TRBD1 matching over 9 bases. Germline V gene lookup returns CDR1 MNHEY and CDR2 SMNVEV (reference sequence). The V gene end was trimmed by 6 bases and the J gene end by 4 bases; junction bases not matched to a gene: 7. The CDR3 spans 15 residues. The CDR3 region has the DNA TGTGCCAGCAGCGACCGGGACAGGGCATACAATGAGCAGTTCTTC. Translated: CASSDRDRAYNEQFF.

The V call is TRBV4-2, the J call TRBJ1-2; D is unresolved. Trimming shortened V by 0 bases and J by 0 bases, and 11 bases separated the two germline ends. Per the germline V gene, CDR1 is LGHNA and CDR2 is YNFKEQ. This CDR3 has 16 amino acids. This CDR3 reads CASSQDLAGSNYGYTF. The CDR3 nucleotides are TGTGCCAGCAGCCAAGATCTTGCGGGGTCTAACTATGGCTACACCTTC.

The V call is TRBV28, the J call TRBJ1-6; perhaps TRBD1 as D (5 bases). The CDR3 extends over 15 amino acids. V was cut by 7 bases and J by 7 bases, with 17 bases left in between. Germline-derived CDR1 and CDR2 are MDHEN and SYDVKM. The CDR3 nucleotides read TGTGCCAGCATCCAAACCGGGACTGGGAATTCACCCCTCCACTTT. Protein: CASIQTGTGNSPLHF.

The chain is built from TRBV2 and TRBJ1-2; tentative D call: TRBD1 (5 bases). With 6 bases removed from V and 4 bases from J, the gap between germline ends came to 15 bases. CDR1 SNHLY and CDR2 FYNNEI come from the germline V gene. This CDR3 contains 14 residues. As DNA, the CDR3 is TGTGCCAGCAGCTTCGACAGCCCTAGCTATGGCTACACCTTC. Its translation is CASSFDSPSYGYTF.